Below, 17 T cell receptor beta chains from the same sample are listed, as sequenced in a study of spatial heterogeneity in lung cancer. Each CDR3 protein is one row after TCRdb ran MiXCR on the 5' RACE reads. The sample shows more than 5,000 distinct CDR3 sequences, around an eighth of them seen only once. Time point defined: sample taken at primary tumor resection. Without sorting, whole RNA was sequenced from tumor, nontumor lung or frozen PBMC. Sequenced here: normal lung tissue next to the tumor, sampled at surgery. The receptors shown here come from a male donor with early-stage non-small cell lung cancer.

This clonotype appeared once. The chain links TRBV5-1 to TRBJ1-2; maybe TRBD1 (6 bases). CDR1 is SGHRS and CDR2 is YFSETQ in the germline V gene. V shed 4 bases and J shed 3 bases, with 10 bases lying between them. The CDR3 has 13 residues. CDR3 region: CASSPQGDYGYTF. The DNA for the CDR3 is TGCGCCAGCAGCCCACAGGGCGACTATGGCTACACCTTC.

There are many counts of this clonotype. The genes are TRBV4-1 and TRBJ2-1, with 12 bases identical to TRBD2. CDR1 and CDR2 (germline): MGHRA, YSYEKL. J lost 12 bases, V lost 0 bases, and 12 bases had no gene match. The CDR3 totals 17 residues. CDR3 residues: CASSQDKTSGRPRGQFF. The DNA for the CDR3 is TGCGCCAGCAGCCAAGATAAAACTAGCGGGAGGCCCCGAGGGCAGTTCTTC.

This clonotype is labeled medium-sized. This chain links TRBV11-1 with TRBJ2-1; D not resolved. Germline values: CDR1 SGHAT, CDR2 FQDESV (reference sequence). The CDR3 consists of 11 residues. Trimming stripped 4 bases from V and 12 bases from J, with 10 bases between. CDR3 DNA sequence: TGTGCCAGCAGCTCGGAGAGTCCGCAGTTCTTC. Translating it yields CASSSESPQFF.

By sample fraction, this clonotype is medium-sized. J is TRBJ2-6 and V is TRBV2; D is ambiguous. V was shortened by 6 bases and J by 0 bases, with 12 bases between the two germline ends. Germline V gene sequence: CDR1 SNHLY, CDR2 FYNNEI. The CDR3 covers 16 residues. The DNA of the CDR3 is TGTGCCAGCAGCCCCGGGTACGCCTCTGGGGCCAACGTCCTGACTTTC. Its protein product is CASSPGYASGANVLTF.

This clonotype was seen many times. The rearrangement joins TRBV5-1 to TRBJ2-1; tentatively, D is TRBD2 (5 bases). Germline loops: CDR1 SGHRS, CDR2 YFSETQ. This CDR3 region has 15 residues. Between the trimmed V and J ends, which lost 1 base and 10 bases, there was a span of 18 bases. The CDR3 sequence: CASSLQPGKDREQFF. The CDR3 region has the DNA TGCGCCAGCAGCTTGCAACCCGGGAAAGATCGGGAGCAGTTCTTC. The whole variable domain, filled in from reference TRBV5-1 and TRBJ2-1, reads KAGVTQTPRYLIKTRGQQVTLSCSPISGHRSVSWYQQTPGQGLQFLFEYFSETQRNKGNFPGRFSGRQFSNSRSEMNVSTLELGDSALYLCASSLQPGKDREQFFGPGTRLTVL.

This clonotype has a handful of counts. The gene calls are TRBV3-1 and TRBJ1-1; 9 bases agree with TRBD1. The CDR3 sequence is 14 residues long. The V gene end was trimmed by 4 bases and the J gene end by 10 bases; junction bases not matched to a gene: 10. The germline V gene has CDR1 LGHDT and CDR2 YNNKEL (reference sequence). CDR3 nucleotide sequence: TGTGCCAGCAGCCCCGGGACAGGGAATTTGGCAGCTTTCTTT. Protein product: CASSPGTGNLAAFF.

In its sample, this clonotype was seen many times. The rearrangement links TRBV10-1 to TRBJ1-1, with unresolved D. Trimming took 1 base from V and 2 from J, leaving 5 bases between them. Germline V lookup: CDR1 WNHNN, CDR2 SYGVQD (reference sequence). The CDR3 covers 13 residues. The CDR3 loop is CASSEWTNTEAFF. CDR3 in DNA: TGCGCCAGCAGTGAGTGGACCAACACTGAAGCTTTCTTT.

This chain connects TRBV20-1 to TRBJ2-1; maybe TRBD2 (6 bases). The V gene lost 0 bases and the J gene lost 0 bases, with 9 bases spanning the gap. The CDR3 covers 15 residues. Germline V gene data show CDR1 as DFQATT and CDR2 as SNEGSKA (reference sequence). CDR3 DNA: TGCAGTGCTAGAGATCTCGGGAGCTCCTACAATGAGCAGTTCTTC. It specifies CSARDLGSSYNEQFF.

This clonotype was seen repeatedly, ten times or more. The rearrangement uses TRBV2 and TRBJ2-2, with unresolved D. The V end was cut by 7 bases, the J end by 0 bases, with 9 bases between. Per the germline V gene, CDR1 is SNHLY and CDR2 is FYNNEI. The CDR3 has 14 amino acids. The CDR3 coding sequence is TGTGCCAGCATCTGGCACCCGAACACCGGGGAGCTGTTTTTT. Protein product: CASIWHPNTGELFF. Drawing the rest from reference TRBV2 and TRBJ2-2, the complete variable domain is EPEVTQTPSHQVTQMGQEVILRCVPISNHLYFYWYRQILGQKVEFLVSFYNNEISEKSEIFDDQFSVERPDGSNFTLKIRSTKLEDSAMYFCASIWHPNTGELFFGEGSRLTVL.

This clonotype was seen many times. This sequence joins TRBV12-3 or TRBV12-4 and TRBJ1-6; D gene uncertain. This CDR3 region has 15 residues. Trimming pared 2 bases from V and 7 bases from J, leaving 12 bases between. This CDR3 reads CASSLTDPRNSPLHF. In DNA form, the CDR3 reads TGTGCCAGCAGTTTAACGGACCCCAGGAATTCACCCCTCCACTTT.

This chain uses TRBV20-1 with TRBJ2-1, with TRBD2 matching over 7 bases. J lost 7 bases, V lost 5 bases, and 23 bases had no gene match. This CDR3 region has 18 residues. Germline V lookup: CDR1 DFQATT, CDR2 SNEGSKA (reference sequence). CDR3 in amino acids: CSAYSPGSGGKSLNEQFF. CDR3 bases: TGCAGTGCTTACTCACCGGGCTCCGGGGGGAAGTCCTTAAATGAGCAGTTCTTC.

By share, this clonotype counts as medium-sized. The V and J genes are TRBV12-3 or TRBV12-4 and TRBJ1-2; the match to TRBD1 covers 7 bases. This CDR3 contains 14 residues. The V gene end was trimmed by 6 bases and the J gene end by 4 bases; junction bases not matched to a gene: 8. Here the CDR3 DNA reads TGTGCCAGCAGAAAGGGGGCACCGGGCTATGGCTACACCTTC. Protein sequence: CASRKGAPGYGYTF.

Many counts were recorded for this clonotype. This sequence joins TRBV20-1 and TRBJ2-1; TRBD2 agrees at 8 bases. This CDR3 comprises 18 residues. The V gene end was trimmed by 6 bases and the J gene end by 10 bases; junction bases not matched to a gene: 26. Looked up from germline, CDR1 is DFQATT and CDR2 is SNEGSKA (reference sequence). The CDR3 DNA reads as TGCAGTGCCGCTAGAGGCATGGCCGGGACTAGGTGGGGCGGGGAGCAGTTCTTC. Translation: CSAARGMAGTRWGGEQFF.

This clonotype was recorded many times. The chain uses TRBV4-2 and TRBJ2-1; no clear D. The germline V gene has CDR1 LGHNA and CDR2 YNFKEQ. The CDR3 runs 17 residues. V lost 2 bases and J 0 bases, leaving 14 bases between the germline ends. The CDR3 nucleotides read TGTGCCAGCAGCCAAAGGGTGCCTAAGAGCTCCTACAATGAGCAGTTCTTC. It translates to CASSQRVPKSSYNEQFF.

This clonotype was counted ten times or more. This CDR3 reads CSARDGGRSWAETQYF. The CDR3 DNA is TGCAGTGCTAGAGACGGCGGTAGATCTTGGGCAGAGACCCAGTACTTC. This chain joins TRBV20-1 and TRBJ2-5; D gene uncertain. The V end lost 0 bases, the J end lost 4 bases, and 18 bases lay between the germline ends. From germline, CDR1 is DFQATT and CDR2 SNEGSKA (reference sequence). The CDR3 is 16 amino acids.

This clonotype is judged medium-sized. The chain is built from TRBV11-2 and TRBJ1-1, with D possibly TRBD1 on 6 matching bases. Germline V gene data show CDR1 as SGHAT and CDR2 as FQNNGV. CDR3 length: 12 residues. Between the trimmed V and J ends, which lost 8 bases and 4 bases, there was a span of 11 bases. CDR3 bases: TGTGCCAGCCGATTAGGGGGCACTGAAGCTTTCTTT. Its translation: CASRLGGTEAFF.

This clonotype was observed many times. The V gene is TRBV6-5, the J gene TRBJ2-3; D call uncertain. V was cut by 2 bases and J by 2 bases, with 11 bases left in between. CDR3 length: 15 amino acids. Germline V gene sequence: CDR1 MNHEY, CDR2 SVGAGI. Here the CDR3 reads CASSYSSWATDTQYF. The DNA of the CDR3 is TGTGCCAGCAGTTACAGCTCCTGGGCCACAGATACGCAGTATTTT.